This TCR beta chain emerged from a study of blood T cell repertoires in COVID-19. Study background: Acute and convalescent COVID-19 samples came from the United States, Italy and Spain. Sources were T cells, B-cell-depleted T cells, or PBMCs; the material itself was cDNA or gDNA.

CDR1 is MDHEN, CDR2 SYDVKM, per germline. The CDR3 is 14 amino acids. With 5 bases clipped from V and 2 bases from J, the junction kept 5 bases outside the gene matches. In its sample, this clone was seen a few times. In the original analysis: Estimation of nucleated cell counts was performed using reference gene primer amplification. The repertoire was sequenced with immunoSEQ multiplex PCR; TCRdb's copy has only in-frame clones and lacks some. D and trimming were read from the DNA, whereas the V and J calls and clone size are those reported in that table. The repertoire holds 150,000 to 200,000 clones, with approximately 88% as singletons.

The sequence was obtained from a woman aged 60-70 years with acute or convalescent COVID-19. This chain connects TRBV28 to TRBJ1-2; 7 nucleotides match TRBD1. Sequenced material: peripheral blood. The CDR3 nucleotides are TGTGCCAGCAGTGCTACAGGGGTAAACTATGGCTACACCTTC. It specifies CASSATGVNYGYTF.